This TCR beta chain comes out of a study of T-cell reconstitution after alpha-beta-depleted transplantation in children. Study-wide results and limits: From surviving recipient T cells and thymic progenitors came the high day-60 TCRbeta diversity observed in some patients.

Unique molecular identifiers were incorporated into the prepared TCRbeta library. One entry per CDR3 protein results from TCRdb running MiXCR on the PCR reads. Here the sample spans 700,000 to 850,000 distinct CDR3 sequences, roughly 15% being singletons. As regards this clonotype: The antigen remains unidentified. Sequence at one end of the junction differs from germline and may be a read error.

CDR1 ENHRY and CDR2 SYGVKD come from the germline V gene. The CDR3 spans 19 residues. The chain joins TRBV10-3 to TRBJ2-7, with 13 positions matching TRBD2. This TCR was sampled from a male patient younger than 18 who had a stem cell transplant for acute lymphoblastic leukemia, so the T cells may come from the graft donor. The sequenced sample was PBMCs, mostly from graft donor cells, obtained 360 days after TCRalphabeta/CD19-depleted stem cell transplant. The chain's CDR3 is CAIRGKETSGRPRPYQQYF. CDR3 nucleotides: TGTGCCATCAGGGGTAAAGAGACTAGCGGGAGGCCCCGACCCTACCAGCAGTACTTC.